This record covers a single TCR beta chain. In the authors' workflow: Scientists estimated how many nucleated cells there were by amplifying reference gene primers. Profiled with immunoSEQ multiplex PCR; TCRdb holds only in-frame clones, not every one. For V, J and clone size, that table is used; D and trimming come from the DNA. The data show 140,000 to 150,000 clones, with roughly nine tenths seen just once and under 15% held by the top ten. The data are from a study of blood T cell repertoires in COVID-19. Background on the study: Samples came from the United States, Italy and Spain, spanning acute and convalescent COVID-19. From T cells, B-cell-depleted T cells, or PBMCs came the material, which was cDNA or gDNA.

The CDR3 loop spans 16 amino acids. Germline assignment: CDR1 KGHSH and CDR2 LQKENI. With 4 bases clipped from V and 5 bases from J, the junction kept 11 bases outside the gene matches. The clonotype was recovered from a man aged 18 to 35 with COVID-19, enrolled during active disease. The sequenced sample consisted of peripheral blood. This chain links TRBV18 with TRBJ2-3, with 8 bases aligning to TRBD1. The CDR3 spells CASSQEAGGAKDTQYF. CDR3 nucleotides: TGTGCCAGCTCACAGGAGGCAGGGGGCGCGAAAGATACGCAGTATTTT.